Below, one T cell receptor (beta chain) is given with its context. What it recognizes is unknown. Sequencing used immunoSEQ multiplex PCR; TCRdb keeps in-frame clones, though not all of them. The table lists about 40,000 clones, 86% of them singletons. The data were obtained in a study of T cells in localized non-small cell lung cancer. CDR1 and CDR2 (germline): SGHTA, FQGTGA. This CDR3 comprises 14 residues. Between the trimmed V and J ends, which lost 2 bases and 0 bases, there was a span of 7 bases. Regarding the study as a whole: Higher blood T cell density tracked longer overall survival. Highest T cell clonality was seen in uninvolved adjacent lung, surpassing that measured in tumor. A median of 57 of the top 100 tumor clones appeared in adjacent lung, which was paired and uninvolved.

The receptor was isolated from a man aged 35 to 70 with stage I lung adenocarcinoma. The sample was peripheral blood, taken before any cancer treatment. The chain recombines TRBV7-3 with TRBJ1-1; tentative D call: TRBD1 (5 bases). The CDR3 protein is CASSLAGLNTEAFF. The DNA for the CDR3 is TGTGCCAGCAGCTTAGCAGGGTTGAACACTGAAGCTTTCTTT.